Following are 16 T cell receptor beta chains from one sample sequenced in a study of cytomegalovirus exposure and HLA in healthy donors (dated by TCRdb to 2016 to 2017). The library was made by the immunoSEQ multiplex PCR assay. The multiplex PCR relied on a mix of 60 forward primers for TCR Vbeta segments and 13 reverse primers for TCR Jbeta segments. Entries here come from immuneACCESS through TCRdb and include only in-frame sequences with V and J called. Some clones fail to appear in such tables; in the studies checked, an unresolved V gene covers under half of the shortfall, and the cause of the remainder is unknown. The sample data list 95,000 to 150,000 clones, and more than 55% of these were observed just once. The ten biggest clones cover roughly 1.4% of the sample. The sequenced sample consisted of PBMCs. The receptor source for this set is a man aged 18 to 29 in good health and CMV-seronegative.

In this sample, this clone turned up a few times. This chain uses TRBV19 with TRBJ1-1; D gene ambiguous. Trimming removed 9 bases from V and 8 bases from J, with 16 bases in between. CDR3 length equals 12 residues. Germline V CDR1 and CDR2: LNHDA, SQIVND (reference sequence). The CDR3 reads CASGLFNGEAFF. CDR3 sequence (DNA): TGTGCCAGCGGACTCTTTAACGGGGAAGCTTTCTTT.

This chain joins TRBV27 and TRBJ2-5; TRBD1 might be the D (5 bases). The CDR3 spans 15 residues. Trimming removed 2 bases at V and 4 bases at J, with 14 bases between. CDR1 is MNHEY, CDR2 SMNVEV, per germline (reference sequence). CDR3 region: CASSLQGWPTETQYF. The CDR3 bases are TGTGCCAGCAGTTTACAGGGTTGGCCAACAGAGACCCAGTACTTC.

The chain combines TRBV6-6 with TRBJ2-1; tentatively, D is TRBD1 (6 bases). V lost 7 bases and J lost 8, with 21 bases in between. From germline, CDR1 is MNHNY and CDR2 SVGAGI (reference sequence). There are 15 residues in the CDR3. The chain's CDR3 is CASTDSRGPWYEQFF. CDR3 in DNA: TGTGCCAGCACAGACAGCAGGGGCCCTTGGTATGAGCAGTTCTTC.

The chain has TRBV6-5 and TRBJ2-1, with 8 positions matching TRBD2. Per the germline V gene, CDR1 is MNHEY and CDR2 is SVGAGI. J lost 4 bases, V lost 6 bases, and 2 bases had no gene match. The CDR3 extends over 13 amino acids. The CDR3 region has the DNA TGTGCCAGCAGCCGGGGGGGTTACAATGAGCAGTTCTTC. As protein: CASSRGGYNEQFF.

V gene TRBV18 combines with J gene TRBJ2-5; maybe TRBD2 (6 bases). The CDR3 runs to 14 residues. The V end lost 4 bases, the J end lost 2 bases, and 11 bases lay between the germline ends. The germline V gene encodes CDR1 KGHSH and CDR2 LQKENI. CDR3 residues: CASSLPGLQETQYF. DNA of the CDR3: TGTGCCAGCTCACTTCCGGGACTGCAAGAGACCCAGTACTTC.

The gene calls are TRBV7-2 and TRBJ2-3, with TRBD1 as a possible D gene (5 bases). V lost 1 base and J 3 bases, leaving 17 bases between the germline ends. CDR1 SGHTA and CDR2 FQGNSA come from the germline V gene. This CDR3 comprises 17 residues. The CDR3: CASSLGLGQAGTDTQYF. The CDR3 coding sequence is TGTGCCAGCAGCTTAGGACTGGGCCAAGCAGGGACAGATACGCAGTATTTT.

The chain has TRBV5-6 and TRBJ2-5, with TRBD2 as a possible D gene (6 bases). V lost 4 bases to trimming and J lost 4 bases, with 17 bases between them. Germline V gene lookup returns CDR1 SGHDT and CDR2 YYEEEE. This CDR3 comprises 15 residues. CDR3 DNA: TGTGCCAGCAGCGCCATCAGACCCGGGGGAGAGACCCAGTACTTC. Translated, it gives CASSAIRPGGETQYF.

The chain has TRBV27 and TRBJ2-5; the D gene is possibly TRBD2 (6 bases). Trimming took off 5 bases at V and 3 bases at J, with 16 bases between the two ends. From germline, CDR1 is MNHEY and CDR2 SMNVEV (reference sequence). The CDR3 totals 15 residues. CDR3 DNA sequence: TGTGCCAGCAGTCTAAATCTGGGGGGTAAAGAGACCCAGTACTTC. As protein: CASSLNLGGKETQYF.

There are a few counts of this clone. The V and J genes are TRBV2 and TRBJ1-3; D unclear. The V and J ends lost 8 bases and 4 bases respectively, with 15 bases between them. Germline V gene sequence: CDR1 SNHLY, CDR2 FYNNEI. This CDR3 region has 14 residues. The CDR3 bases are TGTGCCAGCCATGTCCGGGTATCCGGAAACACCATATATTTT. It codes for CASHVRVSGNTIYF.

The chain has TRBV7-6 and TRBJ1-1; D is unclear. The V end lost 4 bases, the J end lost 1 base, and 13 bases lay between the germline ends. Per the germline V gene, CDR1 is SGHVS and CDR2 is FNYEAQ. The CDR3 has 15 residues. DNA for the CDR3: TGTGCCAGCAGCTCTAGGCCTTTGGGGAACACTGAAGCTTTCTTT. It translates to CASSSRPLGNTEAFF.

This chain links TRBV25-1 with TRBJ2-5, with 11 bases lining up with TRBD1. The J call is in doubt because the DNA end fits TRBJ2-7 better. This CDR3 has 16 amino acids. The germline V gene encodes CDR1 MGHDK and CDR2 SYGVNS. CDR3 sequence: CASSEGAGTGGYEQYF. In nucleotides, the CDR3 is TGTGCCAGCAGTGAGGGGGCCGGGACAGGGGGTTACGAGCAGTACTTC.

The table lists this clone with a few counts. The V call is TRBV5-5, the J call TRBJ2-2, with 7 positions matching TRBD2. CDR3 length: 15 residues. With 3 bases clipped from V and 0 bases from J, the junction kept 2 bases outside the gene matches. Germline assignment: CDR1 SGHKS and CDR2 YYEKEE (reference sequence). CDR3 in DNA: TGTGCCAGCAGCTCCCTAGCGGCGAACACCGGGGAGCTGTTTTTT. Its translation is CASSSLAANTGELFF.

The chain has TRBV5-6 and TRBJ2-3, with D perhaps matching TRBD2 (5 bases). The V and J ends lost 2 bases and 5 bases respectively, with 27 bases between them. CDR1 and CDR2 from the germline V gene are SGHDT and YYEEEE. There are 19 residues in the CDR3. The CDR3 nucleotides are TGTGCCAGCAGCTTCCCCCGATTCCGCGGAGGCCGCGCAAAAGATACGCAGTATTTT. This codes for CASSFPRFRGGRAKDTQYF.

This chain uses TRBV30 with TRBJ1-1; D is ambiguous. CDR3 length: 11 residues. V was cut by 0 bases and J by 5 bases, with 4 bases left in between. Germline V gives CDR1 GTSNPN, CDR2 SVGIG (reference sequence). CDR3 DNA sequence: TGTGCCTGGAGTGTATTAACTGAAGCTTTCTTT. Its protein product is CAWSVLTEAFF.

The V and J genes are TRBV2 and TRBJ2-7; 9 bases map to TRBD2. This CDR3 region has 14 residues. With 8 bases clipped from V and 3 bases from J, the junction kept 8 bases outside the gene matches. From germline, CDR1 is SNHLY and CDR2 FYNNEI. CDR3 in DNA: TGTGCCAGCGTGGCGGGAGGGGGGTACTACGAGCAGTACTTC. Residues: CASVAGGGYYEQYF.

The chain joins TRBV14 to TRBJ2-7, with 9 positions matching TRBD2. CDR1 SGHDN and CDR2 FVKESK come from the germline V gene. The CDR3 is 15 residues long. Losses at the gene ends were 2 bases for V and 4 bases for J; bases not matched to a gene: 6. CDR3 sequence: CASSQLAGQGYEQYF. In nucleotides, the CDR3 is TGTGCCAGCAGCCAACTAGCGGGGCAGGGTTACGAGCAGTACTTC. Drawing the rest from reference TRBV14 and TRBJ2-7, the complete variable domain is EAGVTQFPSHSVIEKGQTVTLRCDPISGHDNLYWYRRVMGKEIKFLLHFVKESKQDESGMPNNRFLAERTGGTYSTLKVQPAELEDSGVYFCASSQLAGQGYEQYFGPGTRLTVT.